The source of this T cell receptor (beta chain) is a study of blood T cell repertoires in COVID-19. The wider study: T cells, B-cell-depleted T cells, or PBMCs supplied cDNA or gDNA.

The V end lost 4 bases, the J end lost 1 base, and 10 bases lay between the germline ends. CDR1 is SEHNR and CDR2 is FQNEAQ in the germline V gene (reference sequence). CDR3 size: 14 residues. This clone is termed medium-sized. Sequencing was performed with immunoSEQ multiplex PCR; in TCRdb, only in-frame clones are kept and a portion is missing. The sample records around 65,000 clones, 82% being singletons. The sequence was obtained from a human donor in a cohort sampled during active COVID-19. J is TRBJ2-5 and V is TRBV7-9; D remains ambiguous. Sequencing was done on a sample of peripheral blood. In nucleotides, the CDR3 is TGTGCCAGCAGCTCTGGGCAACCCCAAGAGACCCAGTACTTC. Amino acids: CASSSGQPQETQYF.